The subject of this entry is one T cell receptor beta chain. This entry is derived from a study of blood T cell repertoires in COVID-19. Study-level information: The study drew acute and convalescent COVID-19 samples from the United States, Italy and Spain. PBMCs, B-cell-depleted T cells, or T cells provided the cDNA or gDNA that made up the material.

As handled by the study authors: Scientists estimated how many nucleated cells there were by amplifying reference gene primers. Profiled with immunoSEQ multiplex PCR; TCRdb holds only in-frame clones, not every one. V, J and clone size are taken as reported in that table, and D and trimming were inferred from the DNA itself. This table has approximately 250,000 clones, about 88% appearing once. Germline CDR1 is LNHDA and CDR2 is SQIVND (reference sequence). V was pared by 3 bases and J by 8 bases, with 16 bases between. This CDR3 comprises 15 residues. This sequence was found in a man aged 30 to 39 with active or convalescent COVID-19. The sample consisted of peripheral blood. The chain joins TRBV19 to TRBJ1-4; a weak D match, TRBD1 (5 bases). This CDR3 reads CASSIAWQGDEKLFF. For the CDR3, the DNA is TGTGCCAGTAGTATTGCGTGGCAGGGTGACGAAAAACTGTTTTTT.